This T cell receptor (beta chain) emerged from a study of cytomegalovirus exposure and HLA in healthy donors. Study context: Earlier results showed 90 million to 120 million unique TCR beta sequences derived from 150 million to 200 million T cells. Regarding the study as a whole: Most likely, a cluster of highly shared sequence variants arose as a sequencing artifact. Researchers catalogued 164 TCR beta chains as cytomegalovirus-associated. Some V segments, TRBV6-2 and TRBV6-3 among them, were indistinguishable and were therefore excluded.

Use of 60 Vbeta and 13 Jbeta primers characterized the PCR. Here immunoSEQ multiplex PCR was the method, and the copy in TCRdb shows in-frame clones only, minus some. The specimen's table records around 200,000 clones. Comments on this clone: What it binds is unknown.

The CDR3 runs 15 residues. V lost 5 bases to trimming and J lost 7 bases, with 17 bases between them. Germline lookup yields CDR1 SGHTA and CDR2 FQGNSA. The sample was PBMCs. The sequence was collected from a young woman in good health and CMV-seropositive. The chain links TRBV7-2 to TRBJ1-4, with D possibly matching TRBD1 (6 bases). The CDR3, as DNA: TGTGCCAGCAGCCCAAGAGGGGGGGCTGGTGAAAAACTGTTTTTT. It yields the protein CASSPRGGAGEKLFF.